The 15 T cell receptor beta chains below all came from one sample that was sequenced in a study of blood T cell repertoires in COVID-19. Method: immunoSEQ multiplex PCR; TCRdb's copy keeps in-frame clones and lacks some. The sample holds 40,000 to 55,000 clones, roughly 84% seen once. Sequences were obtained from peripheral blood. The source is a woman aged 70-85 years with acute or convalescent COVID-19.

This clone is a singleton in its sample. The rearrangement uses TRBV6-5 and TRBJ1-2, with 7 positions matching TRBD1. J was trimmed by 6 bases and V by 5 bases; bases with no gene match: 9. The germline gives CDR1 MNHEY, CDR2 SVGAGI. The CDR3 length is 14 residues. CDR3: CASSTRQGIHGYTF. The CDR3, as DNA: TGTGCCAGCAGTACCCGACAGGGAATCCATGGCTACACCTTC.

This clone was counted once. The chain carries TRBV11-3 and TRBJ1-4; D is ambiguous. The CDR3 has 16 residues. Germline V CDR1 and CDR2: SGHNT, YENEEA. V lost 1 base and J 2 bases, leaving 11 bases between the germline ends. CDR3 residues: CASSLVAASTNEKLFF. CDR3 DNA sequence: TGTGCCAGCAGCTTAGTGGCAGCGTCCACTAATGAAAAACTGTTTTTT.

The chain recombines TRBV19 with TRBJ1-5; D may be TRBD1 (5 bases). The germline gives CDR1 LNHDA, CDR2 SQIVND (reference sequence). This CDR3 spans 13 amino acids. The V gene lost 3 bases and the J gene lost 7 bases, with 10 bases spanning the gap. The CDR3: CASSIRGWQPQHF. In DNA form, the CDR3 reads TGTGCCAGTAGTATTAGGGGATGGCAGCCCCAGCATTTT.

The rearrangement joins TRBV11-3 to TRBJ2-5; 7 nucleotides match TRBD2. Germline V CDR1 and CDR2: SGHNT, YENEEA. The CDR3 is 14 amino acids. The ends lost 5 bases at V and 4 bases at J; junction bases unmatched: 7. The CDR3 loop reads CASSPAGRLETQYF. DNA of the CDR3: TGTGCCAGCAGCCCAGCGGGGAGATTAGAGACCCAGTACTTC.

This chain links TRBV3-1 (or the pseudogene TRBV3-2) with TRBJ2-3, with TRBD2 matching 10 bases. The CDR3 consists of 17 residues. J gave up 3 bases and V 0 bases, and 6 bases lay outside the gene matches. Germline CDR1 LGHDT, CDR2 YNNKEL (reference sequence). The CDR3 region is CASSQDPSGRVTDTQYF. The CDR3 region has the DNA TGTGCCAGCAGCCAAGATCCGAGCGGGAGGGTAACAGATACGCAGTATTTT.

The rearrangement links TRBV11-2 to TRBJ1-2; a weak D match, TRBD1 (5 bases). The V and J ends lost 4 bases and 12 bases respectively, with 15 bases between them. The CDR3 extends over 12 amino acids. CDR1 is SGHAT, CDR2 FQNNGV, per germline. This chain's CDR3 is CASSSRQGHHTF. CDR3 coding DNA: TGTGCCAGCAGCTCGAGGCAGGGTCATCACACCTTC.

This clone was detected only a few times. V is TRBV10-3 and J is TRBJ2-5; D gene uncertain. CDR1 and CDR2 from the germline V gene are ENHRY and SYGVKD. Trimming left V 0 bases short and J 4 bases short, with 9 bases between. CDR3 length equals 14 residues. CDR3 DNA sequence: TGTGCCATCAGTGAGTCTACAGTCGGAGAGACCCAGTACTTC. Protein product: CAISESTVGETQYF.

The chain joins TRBV9 to TRBJ2-2; TRBD1 matches at 8 bases. This CDR3 spans 17 amino acids. In germline, CDR1 is SGDLS, CDR2 YYNGEE. Trimming cost V 3 bases and J 0 bases; bases outside gene matches: 7. CDR3 residues: CASSGRRTGSNTGELFF. The CDR3 DNA reads TGTGCCAGCAGCGGGAGGCGGACAGGGTCGAACACCGGGGAGCTGTTTTTT.

The chain employs TRBV10-3 and TRBJ2-3; 8 bases map to TRBD2. J lost 6 bases, V lost 2 bases, and 10 bases had no gene match. From germline, CDR1 is ENHRY and CDR2 SYGVKD. The CDR3 extends over 16 amino acids. The CDR3 nucleotides read TGTGCCATCAGTGAGCGGGGGGTAGCGGGACTCGATACGCAGTATTTT. Its translation: CAISERGVAGLDTQYF.

The DNA for the CDR3 is TGTGCCAGCTCACCGTCGGTCGGGAGTCGCACAGATACGCAGTATTTT. Its protein is CASSPSVGSRTDTQYF. The chain carries TRBV18 and TRBJ2-3; weak D call: TRBD2 (6 bases). Germline CDR1 KGHSH, CDR2 LQKENI. The CDR3 has 16 residues. With 3 bases removed from V and 1 base from J, the gap between germline ends came to 14 bases.

The J gene is TRBJ2-7, the V gene TRBV28; TRBD1 agrees at 9 bases. Per the germline V gene, CDR1 is MDHEN and CDR2 is SYDVKM. This CDR3 spans 15 amino acids. V lost 5 bases to trimming and J lost 0 bases; unmatched junction nucleotides: 5. CDR3: CASSGTGGVSYEQYF. The DNA of the CDR3 is TGTGCCAGCAGTGGCACAGGGGGCGTCTCCTACGAGCAGTACTTC.

The rearrangement joins TRBV7-2 to TRBJ1-1; no clear D. The V gene's germline CDR1 is SGHTA and CDR2 FQGNSA. This CDR3 contains 13 residues. Trimming took 5 bases from V and 2 from J, leaving 9 bases between them. CDR3 amino acids: CASSTYTNTEAFF. The DNA for the CDR3 is TGTGCCAGCAGCACATACACCAACACTGAAGCTTTCTTT.

This clone was observed a single time. Other DNA sequences of this sample code for an identical CDR3. The chain couples TRBV5-1 to TRBJ2-5; no clear D gene. The CDR3 runs to 12 residues. CDR1 is SGHRS, CDR2 YFSETQ, per germline. Trimming removed 0 bases at V and 5 bases at J, with 5 bases between. The DNA of the CDR3 is TGCGCCAGCAGCTTGGCCTCGGAGACCCAGTACTTC. It yields the protein CASSLASETQYF. The full variable domain, with the rest looked up from reference TRBV5-1 and TRBJ2-5, is KAGVTQTPRYLIKTRGQQVTLSCSPISGHRSVSWYQQTPGQGLQFLFEYFSETQRNKGNFPGRFSGRQFSNSRSEMNVSTLELGDSALYLCASSLASETQYFGPGTRLLVL.

The chain carries TRBV28 and TRBJ1-2; 7 nucleotides line up with TRBD1. CDR3 length: 14 amino acids. The V and J ends lost 4 bases and 2 bases, in that order; junction bases with no gene match: 4. Germline V CDR1 and CDR2: MDHEN, SYDVKM. The CDR3 coding sequence is TGTGCCAGCAGTTCGGGACAGAAGAACTATGGCTACACCTTC. Protein: CASSSGQKNYGYTF.

The J gene is TRBJ1-1, the V gene TRBV18; weak D call: TRBD1 (5 bases). The V gene's germline CDR1 is KGHSH and CDR2 LQKENI. V was pared by 4 bases and J by 1 base, with 10 bases between. The CDR3 has 14 amino acids. The CDR3 loop is CASSLGGWNTEAFF. In DNA form, the CDR3 reads TGTGCCAGCTCACTGGGGGGGTGGAACACTGAAGCTTTCTTT. The entire variable domain, with the rest obtained from reference TRBV18 and TRBJ1-1, is as follows: NAGVMQNPRHLVRRRGQEARLRCSPMKGHSHVYWYRQLPEEGLKFMVYLQKENIIDESGMPKERFSAEFPKEGPSILRIQQVVRGDSAAYFCASSLGGWNTEAFFGQGTRLTVV.